Listed below are T cell receptor beta chains from one sample, sequenced in a study of cytomegalovirus exposure and HLA in healthy donors. Assay: immunoSEQ multiplex PCR; the TCRdb copy retains only in-frame clones and omits some. The sample includes 100,000 or so clones, around 79% of them seen just once. The specimen sequenced was PBMCs. These receptors all stem from a woman in her forties in good health and CMV-seropositive. The CDR3 runs from the conserved cysteine through the conserved F or W. D genes are given only for firm matches.

CDR3aa: CASSPQWGGEEKLFF; j_gene: TRBJ1-4; d_gene: -; v_gene: TRBV7-7
CDR3aa: CASSLEPGEFDEQYF; j_gene: TRBJ2-7; d_gene: -; v_gene: TRBV5-1
CDR3aa: CASSQVGGTVQRDTQYF; j_gene: TRBJ2-3; d_gene: TRBD1; v_gene: TRBV4-3
CDR3aa: CASSFLRGRLQETQYF; j_gene: TRBJ2-5; d_gene: TRBD2; v_gene: TRBV28
CDR3aa: CASSLWREGLADTQYF; j_gene: TRBJ2-3; d_gene: TRBD2; v_gene: TRBV7-9
CDR3aa: CASLTTGTGALETQYF; j_gene: TRBJ2-5; d_gene: TRBD1; v_gene: TRBV5-1
CDR3aa: CASSPVSYEQYF; j_gene: TRBJ2-7; d_gene: -; v_gene: TRBV18
CDR3aa: CASSYPAGRVTETQYF; j_gene: TRBJ2-5; d_gene: -; v_gene: TRBV6-6
CDR3aa: CASSLDRGRGYTF; j_gene: TRBJ1-2; d_gene: TRBD1; v_gene: TRBV11-2
CDR3aa: CASSSDRASNQPQHF; j_gene: TRBJ1-5; d_gene: TRBD1; v_gene: TRBV6-1
CDR3aa: CASRGLALSTGELFF; j_gene: TRBJ2-2; d_gene: TRBD2; v_gene: TRBV2
CDR3aa: CASSWTGGGSEQFF; j_gene: TRBJ2-1; d_gene: TRBD1; v_gene: TRBV5-1
CDR3aa: CASSSGRGYEQYF; j_gene: TRBJ2-7; d_gene: TRBD1; v_gene: TRBV18
CDR3aa: CASSYSWTGVRAEQFF; j_gene: TRBJ2-1; d_gene: TRBD1; v_gene: TRBV6-5